This is a list of T cell receptor beta chains from one sample in a study of blood T cell repertoires in COVID-19. Libraries were prepared by immunoSEQ multiplex PCR; TCRdb keeps only in-frame clonotypes and omits some of them. The sample has roughly 190,000 clones; around 94% are singletons. Sequenced input: peripheral blood. These receptors were collected from a man aged 25 to 45 with COVID-19, enrolled during active disease. CDR3s leave out the opening cysteine and the closing phenylalanine or tryptophan. The size entry is marked missing in some rows and otherwise reads once, few, many or a size class.

>.|TRBJ1-5|TRBV3-1/TRBV3-2
ASSLGTGGTQPQH
>.|TRBJ1-6|TRBV2
ASSEGGGSSYNSPLH
>.|TRBJ1-2|TRBV10-2
ASSESRGYGYT
>.|TRBJ1-4|TRBV19
ASRLPTGTTNEKLF
>.|TRBJ1-2|TRBV6-5
ASSSRGFGYT
>.|TRBJ2-2|TRBV9
ASSSGTGVVGELF
>.|TRBJ2-1|TRBV19
ASSSGTGVNEQF
>.|TRBJ2-7|TRBV14
ASSQAYEQY
>.|TRBJ1-6|TRBV5-5
ASSLQGSYNSPLH
>.|TRBJ2-2|TRBV18
ASSAGKYGGELF
>.|TRBJ1-2|TRBV7-2
ASSSLGPQETYGYT
>once|TRBJ2-7|TRBV5-1
ASSLVGQGTHEQY
>once|TRBJ1-6|TRBV19
ASSIEGGNSPLH
>.|TRBJ2-5|TRBV5-6
ASSPMGQGRVETQY
>.|TRBJ1-4|TRBV2
ASSLQGFNEKLF
>.|TRBJ1-3|TRBV7-9
ASSLHGSSGNTIY
>.|TRBJ2-2|TRBV9
ASSVSLAGTGELF
>once|TRBJ1-6|TRBV3-1/TRBV3-2
ASSQEGTWLGRYSSPLH
>.|TRBJ2-1|TRBV12-3/TRBV12-4
ASSLGHLDEQF
>.|TRBJ2-2|TRBV27
ASRYRGTGELF
>.|TRBJ2-1|TRBV7-6
ASSLEFFSSYNEQF
>few|TRBJ1-2|TRBV4-2
ASSLPQDSGGYT
>.|TRBJ2-3|TRBV14
ASSQVVGGASDTQY
>.|TRBJ1-6|TRBV19
ASSIAQGRNSPLH
>.|TRBJ1-6|TRBV6-1
ASRVFSSYNSPLH
>.|TRBJ1-5|TRBV6-5
ASSYSNYGTNQPQH
>.|TRBJ1-2|TRBV19
AIRTANYGYT
>.|TRBJ2-1|TRBV25-1
ASSDPGYNEQF
>.|TRBJ1-1|TRBV5-1
ASSPNIGAYFNTEAF
>.|TRBJ1-5|TRBV6-4
ASSESVGGQPQH
>.|TRBJ2-1|TRBV30
AWSYGDVSYNEQF
>.|TRBJ2-7|TRBV3-1/TRBV3-2
ASSQDTGGVSYEQY
>.|TRBJ2-6|TRBV29-1
SVPGLATSEANVLT
>.|TRBJ1-5|TRBV5-4
ASSFSLRNQPQH
>.|TRBJ2-1|TRBV18
ASSKGTGVNEQF
>.|TRBJ2-7|TRBV6-5
ASSYRRSSYEQY
>.|TRBJ1-2|TRBV19
ASSMVGTNYGYT
>.|TRBJ1-4|TRBV19
ASSQGTNEKLF
>.|TRBJ1-2|TRBV29-1
SVTDRDNYGYT
>.|TRBJ1-3|TRBV28
ASSTPRGPLMGNTIY